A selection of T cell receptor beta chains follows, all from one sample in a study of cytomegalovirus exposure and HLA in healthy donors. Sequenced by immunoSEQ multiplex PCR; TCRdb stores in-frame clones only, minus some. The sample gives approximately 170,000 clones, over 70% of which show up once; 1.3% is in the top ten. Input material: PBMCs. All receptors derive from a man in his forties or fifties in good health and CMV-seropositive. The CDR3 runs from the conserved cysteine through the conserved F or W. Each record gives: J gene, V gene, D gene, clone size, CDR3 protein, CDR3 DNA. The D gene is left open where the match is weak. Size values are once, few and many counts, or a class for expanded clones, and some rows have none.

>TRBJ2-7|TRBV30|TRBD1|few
CAWTTGTGGLEQYF
TGTGCCTGGACTACCGGGACAGGGGGCCTCGAGCAGTACTTC
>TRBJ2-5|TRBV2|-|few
CASSPFAGLETQYF
TGTGCCAGCAGCCCCTTCGCAGGGCTAGAGACCCAGTACTTC
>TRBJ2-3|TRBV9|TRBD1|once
CASSVGQGGTDTQYF
TGTGCCAGCAGCGTGGGACAGGGGGGCACAGATACGCAGTATTTT
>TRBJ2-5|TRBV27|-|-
CASSPGTFYQETQYF
TGTGCCAGCAGCCCAGGGACATTTTACCAAGAGACCCAGTACTTC
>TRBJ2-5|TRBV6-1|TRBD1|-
CASRINRGQETQYF
TGTGCCAGCAGGATCAACAGGGGGCAAGAGACCCAGTACTTC
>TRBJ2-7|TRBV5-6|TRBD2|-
CASRRTSGTYEQYF
TGTGCCAGCCGGAGGACTAGCGGGACCTACGAGCAGTACTTC
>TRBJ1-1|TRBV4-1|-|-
CASSPPGDMNTEAFF
TGCGCCAGCAGCCCGCCTGGGGACATGAACACTGAAGCTTTCTTT
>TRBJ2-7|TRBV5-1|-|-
CASSSKGQSELYEQYF
TGCGCCAGCAGCTCGAAAGGACAGTCCGAGCTCTACGAGCAGTACTTC
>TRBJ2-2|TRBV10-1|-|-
CASSPGPTGTGELFF
TGCGCCAGCAGTCCTGGCCCCACGGGCACCGGGGAGCTGTTTTTT
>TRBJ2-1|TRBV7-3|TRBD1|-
CASSSGTGKANEQFF
TGTGCCAGCAGCTCCGGGACAGGGAAGGCCAATGAGCAGTTCTTC
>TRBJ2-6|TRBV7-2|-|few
CASSPDFGANVLTF
TGTGCCAGCAGCCCAGACTTTGGGGCCAACGTCCTGACTTTC
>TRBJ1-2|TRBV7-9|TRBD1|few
CASSLWGQGDYGYTF
TGTGCCAGCAGCTTATGGGGTCAGGGGGATTATGGCTACACCTTC
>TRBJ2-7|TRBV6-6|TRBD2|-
CASSLAAGSYEQYF
TGTGCCAGCAGCCTCGCAGCGGGGTCCTACGAGCAGTACTTC
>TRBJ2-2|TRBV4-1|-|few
CASSQDSHRNTGELFF
TGCGCCAGCAGCCAAGATTCCCACAGGAACACCGGGGAGCTGTTTTTT
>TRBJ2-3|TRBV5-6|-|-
CASSLSLATGDTQYF
TGTGCCAGCAGCTTGAGTCTAGCGACAGGGGATACGCAGTATTTT
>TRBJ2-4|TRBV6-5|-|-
CASSYAGPKNIQYF
TGTGCCAGCAGTTACGCGGGTCCCAAAAACATTCAGTACTTC
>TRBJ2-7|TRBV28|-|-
CASITGSRSYEQYF
TGTGCCAGCATTACAGGGAGTCGATCCTACGAGCAGTACTTC
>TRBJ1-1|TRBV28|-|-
CASSWSPGFTEAFF
TGTGCCAGCAGTTGGAGCCCAGGGTTCACTGAAGCTTTCTTT
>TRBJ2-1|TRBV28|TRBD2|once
CASKMTSGRIDEQFF
TGTGCCAGCAAAATGACTAGCGGGAGGATAGATGAGCAGTTCTTC
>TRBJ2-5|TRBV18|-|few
CASSRERGETQYF
TGTGCCAGCTCACGAGAAAGGGGTGAGACCCAGTACTTC
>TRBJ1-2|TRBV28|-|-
CASSFGGGSYGYTF
TGTGCCAGCAGTTTTGGGGGGGGCTCCTATGGCTACACCTTC
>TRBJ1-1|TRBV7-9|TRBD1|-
CASSVGQGSTEAFF
TGTGCCAGCTCGGTGGGACAGGGATCCACTGAAGCTTTCTTT
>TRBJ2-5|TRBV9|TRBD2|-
CASSVTSSGGQGETQYF
TGTGCCAGCAGCGTAACGTCTAGCGGGGGCCAGGGGGAGACCCAGTACTTC
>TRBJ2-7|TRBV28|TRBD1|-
CASSFAPGQADYEQYF
TGTGCCAGCAGTTTTGCCCCGGGACAGGCTGATTACGAGCAGTACTTC
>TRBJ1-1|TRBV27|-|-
CASSSQRIRREEDTEAFF
TGTGCCAGCAGCTCCCAAAGAATCAGGCGAGAGGAGGACACTGAAGCTTTCTTT
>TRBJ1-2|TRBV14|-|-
CASSQGGYGYTF
TGTGCCAGCAGCCAAGGAGGGTATGGCTACACCTTC
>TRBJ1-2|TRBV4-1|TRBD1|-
CASSQGTGVDYGYTF
TGCGCCAGCAGCCAGGGCACAGGGGTCGACTATGGCTACACCTTC